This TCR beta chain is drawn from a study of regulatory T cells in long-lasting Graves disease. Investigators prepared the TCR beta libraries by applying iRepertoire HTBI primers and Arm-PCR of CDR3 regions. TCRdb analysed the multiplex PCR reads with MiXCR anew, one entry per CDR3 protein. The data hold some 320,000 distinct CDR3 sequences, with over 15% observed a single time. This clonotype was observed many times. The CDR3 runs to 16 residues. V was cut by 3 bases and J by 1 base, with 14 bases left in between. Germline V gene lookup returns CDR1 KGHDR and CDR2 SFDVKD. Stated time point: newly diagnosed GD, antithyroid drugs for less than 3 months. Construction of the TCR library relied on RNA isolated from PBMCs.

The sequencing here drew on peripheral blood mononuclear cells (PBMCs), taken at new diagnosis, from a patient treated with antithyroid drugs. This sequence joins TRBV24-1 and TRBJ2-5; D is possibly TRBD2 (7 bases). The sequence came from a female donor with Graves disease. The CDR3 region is CATSDTPRGAQETQYF. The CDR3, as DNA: TGTGCCACCAGTGATACCCCCCGGGGGGCCCAAGAGACCCAGTACTTC.